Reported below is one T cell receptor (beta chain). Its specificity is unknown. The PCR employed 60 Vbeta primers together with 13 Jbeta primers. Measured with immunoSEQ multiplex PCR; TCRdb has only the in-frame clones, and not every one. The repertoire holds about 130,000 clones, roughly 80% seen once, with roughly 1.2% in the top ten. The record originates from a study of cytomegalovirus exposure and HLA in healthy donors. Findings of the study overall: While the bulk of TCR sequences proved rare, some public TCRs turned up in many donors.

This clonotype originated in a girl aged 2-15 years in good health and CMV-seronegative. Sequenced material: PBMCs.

The CDR3 coding sequence is TGCGCCAGCAGCTTGGGGACAGTGGGTGAAGCTTTCTTT. Protein product: CASSLGTVGEAFF. The chain uses TRBV5-1 and TRBJ1-1; D might be TRBD1 (6 bases). CDR1 is SGHRS, CDR2 YFSETQ, per germline. The CDR3 runs 13 residues. Trimming left V 0 bases short and J 7 bases short, with 10 bases between.